The next 3 T cell receptor beta chains were all read from a single sample in a study of blood T cell repertoires in COVID-19. Clones were sequenced by immunoSEQ multiplex PCR, and TCRdb holds only the in-frame ones, with some missing. The table shows approximately 670,000 clones, with 75% to 90% occurring only once. Sequenced sample: peripheral blood. The source is a woman younger than 35 with acute or convalescent COVID-19.

This sequence joins TRBV7-2 and TRBJ1-5, with 11 bases that match TRBD1. This CDR3 region has 15 residues. The V gene's germline CDR1 is SGHTA and CDR2 FQGNSA. V lost 5 bases and J lost 6; bases outside the gene matches: 6. CDR3 protein: CASSGRTGGGQPQHF. The CDR3 nucleotides are TGTGCCAGCAGCGGGAGGACAGGGGGCGGTCAGCCCCAGCATTTT.

The chain joins TRBV19 to TRBJ1-2; maybe TRBD1 (5 bases). Trimming removed 3 bases from V and 2 bases from J, with 19 bases in between. Germline loops: CDR1 LNHDA, CDR2 SQIVND (reference sequence). The CDR3 contains 17 residues. CDR3 in DNA: TGTGCCAGTAGTATTGGGGCAGCAAACCTTCTCAACTATGGCTACACCTTC. It encodes CASSIGAANLLNYGYTF.

As regards this clone: No conserved phenylalanine or tryptophan is present at the end of the CDR3, so a read error is the likely explanation. It is unclear where the CDR3 begins or ends on the DNA, so no DNA is shown, and the CDR3 is as TCRdb lists it. The rearrangement links TRBV2 to TRBJ1-2; TRBD1 was called by the table and not checked on the DNA. Germline-derived CDR1 and CDR2 are SNHLY and FYNNEI. Ends included, the CDR3 has 10 residues. The CDR3 spells CASRGDRESL.